The 22 T cell receptor beta chains presented below share a single source sample, sequenced in a study of T cells in women clearing cervical HPV infection. The repertoire was sequenced with immunoSEQ multiplex PCR; TCRdb's copy has only in-frame clones and lacks some. The sample has some 23,000 clones, and its top ten clones hold approximately 25%. Sequenced input: blood buffy coat. These receptors were obtained from a woman between 18 and 70 years old with a cervical HPV16 infection that either progressed to CIN3+ or cleared (not recorded which).

The DNA read from the CDR3 is TGTGCCAGCACCGAACTGGCGGGGGTGCTACACGAG. It is translated as CASTELAGVLHE. The entire CDR3 is CASTELAGVLHEQYF. The gene calls are TRBV14 and TRBJ2-7; 7 bases are a match to TRBD2. With the read ending 3 residues before the CDR3 end, the germline J gene is used to fill in that end. V shed 7 bases and J 5 bases; nucleotides not matched to a gene: 14. CDR1 and CDR2 from the germline V gene are SGHDN and FVKESK. The length of the CDR3 is 15 residues.

Comment on this clone: The CDR3 is cut off 3 residues early in the read; its end comes from the germline J gene. The V gene is TRBV5-1, the J gene TRBJ1-2; D may be TRBD1 (6 bases). CDR1 SGHRS and CDR2 YFSETQ come from the germline V gene. The CDR3 runs 14 residues. Trimming stripped 4 bases from V and 6 bases from J, with 16 bases between. CDR3 bases read: TGCGCCAGCAGCGGAGGACAGCCCGGGGATGGC. Translated, it gives CASSGGQPGDG. The entire CDR3 reads CASSGGQPGDGYTF.

Turning to this clone: Read data end 3 residues before the CDR3 end; the end is taken from the germline J gene. This chain links TRBV14 with TRBJ1-2; the D is unclear. CDR3 length: 15 amino acids. Per the germline V gene, CDR1 is SGHDN and CDR2 is FVKESK. The CDR3 loop is CASSPWIASYNDYTF. The covered CDR3 bases are TGTGCCAGCAGCCCTTGGATAGCGAGCTACAATGAC.

Worth noting for this clone: Sequencing ends 3 residues short of the CDR3 end; the germline J gene provides the rest. V usage is TRBV13 and J usage is TRBJ2-1, with 9 bases aligning to TRBD2. The CDR3 covers 16 residues. From germline, CDR1 is PRHDT and CDR2 FYEKMQ (reference sequence). Germline trimming cut 4 bases from V and 5 bases from J; bases unmatched to any gene: 9. The covered CDR3 bases are TGTGCCAGCAGCTCCATCCTAGCGGGGACGCACAATGAG. It is translated as CASSSILAGTHNE. In full, the CDR3 is CASSSILAGTHNEQFF.

On this clone: Read sequence stops 3 residues before the CDR3 end, and the germline J gene provides the missing end. This sequence joins TRBV7-8 and TRBJ2-1, with 10 bases that match TRBD2. Germline trimming cut 5 bases from V and 3 bases from J; bases unmatched to any gene: 4. CDR3 length: 15 residues. Germline-derived CDR1 and CDR2 are SGHVS and FQNEAQ. The part of the CDR3 DNA that was read is TGTGCCAGCAGCACTAGCGGGGCTTTCTACAATGAG. Encoded protein: CASSTSGAFYNE. The full CDR3 reads CASSTSGAFYNEQFF.

Points on this clone: The CDR3 end falls 3 residues outside the read, so it is completed with the germline J gene. The chain combines TRBV29-1 with TRBJ1-2, with D possibly TRBD1 on 6 matching bases. V gave up 4 bases and J gave up 5 bases, with 17 bases separating them. Germline V gene data show CDR1 as SQVTM and CDR2 as ANQGSEA. The CDR3 consists of 14 residues. The CDR3 region is CSVALPGGGYGYTF. The sequenced part of the CDR3 DNA is TGCAGCGTTGCTTTACCGGGGGGCGGTTATGGC.

A note on this clone: Read coverage stops 3 residues before the CDR3 terminus; the germline J gene supplies the remainder. This chain links TRBV10-2 with TRBJ2-6, with 10 nucleotides matching TRBD2. The J segment lost 1 base and the V segment lost 7 bases, leaving 10 bases of the junction unmatched. CDR3 length: 18 residues. The germline V gene encodes CDR1 WSHSY and CDR2 SAAADI. The sequenced part of the CDR3 DNA is TGCGCCAGCACCCGGACTAGCGGCACCCGATCTGGGGCCAACGTC. This gives the protein CASTRTSGTRSGANV. The entire CDR3 protein is CASTRTSGTRSGANVLTF.

A remark on this clone: The read stops 3 residues short of the end of the CDR3; the missing end is completed from the germline J gene. The chain links TRBV6-1 to TRBJ2-7; 11 nucleotides line up with TRBD1. Trimming removed 2 bases from V and 6 bases from J; junction bases left unmatched: 6. In germline, CDR1 is MNHNS, CDR2 SASEGT. The CDR3 is made up of 15 amino acids. The covered CDR3 bases are TGTGCCAGCAGTGAACGGGACAGGGGGTTGGGCGAG. Amino acids: CASSERDRGLGE. The CDR3 reads in full as CASSERDRGLGEQYF.

As to this clone: The DNA ends 3 residues before the CDR3 does, and the rest of the CDR3 is filled in from the germline J gene. At the DNA level, this CDR3 is encoded by other sequences in the same sample as well. This rearrangement joins TRBV7-3 to TRBJ1-6, with 11 bases that match TRBD1. Unmatched junction bases numbered 4, after V lost 5 bases and J lost 10 bases. CDR3 size: 14 residues. CDR1 and CDR2 from the germline V gene are SGHTA and FQGTGA. The DNA read from the CDR3 is TGTGCCAGCAGCCGGGGACAGGGGGGGTCACCC. Translation: CASSRGQGGSP. The CDR3 in full is CASSRGQGGSPLHF.

In regard to this clone: The read ends 3 residues before the CDR3 terminus; that terminus is restored from the germline J gene. The chain recombines TRBV30 with TRBJ2-3, with D tentatively TRBD2 (6 bases). The CDR3 has 13 amino acids. Trimming removed 2 bases at V and 3 bases at J, with 9 bases between. CDR1 and CDR2 from the germline V gene are GTSNPN and SVGIG (reference sequence). CDR3 bases read: TGTGCCTGGAGTCCGGGGGTGACAGATACG. Amino acids: CAWSPGVTDT. The full CDR3 protein reads CAWSPGVTDTQYF.

Of note for this clone: The sequenced fragment ends 3 residues before the CDR3 boundary, so the rest is inferred from the germline J gene. The J gene is TRBJ2-1, the V gene TRBV6-4; 8 nucleotides line up with TRBD2. Germline V gene sequence: CDR1 MRHNA, CDR2 SNTAGT. The CDR3 is made up of 15 amino acids. Trimming at V came to 4 bases and at J to 0 bases, leaving 2 bases not matched to a gene. The CDR3 sequence is CASSVSGSSYNEQFF. The sequenced CDR3 bases are TGTGCCAGCAGTGTAAGCGGGAGCTCCTACAATGAG.

On this clone itself: Coverage ceases 3 residues before the CDR3 finishes, and the germline J gene fills in the end. V gene TRBV2 combines with J gene TRBJ1-5, with D perhaps TRBD1 (5 bases). Trimming cost V 9 bases and J 7 bases, with 16 bases left between them. Per the germline V gene, CDR1 is SNHLY and CDR2 is FYNNEI. The CDR3 spans 13 residues. CDR3 DNA, as far as it was read: TGTGCCAGTGAGGCCGGGGGGAACCAGCCC. This gives the protein CASEAGGNQP. The CDR3 reads in full as CASEAGGNQPQHF.

Of note for this clone: The read ends 3 residues shy of where the CDR3 ends; the end is completed using the germline J gene. The genes are TRBV7-8 and TRBJ1-3; possibly TRBD1 for D (6 bases). The CDR3 spans 17 residues. CDR1 is SGHVS, CDR2 FQNEAQ, per germline. Deletions cut 4 bases from V and 4 bases from J, with 20 bases between. Partial CDR3 DNA: TGTGCCAGCAGCTCCTGTACCTACCCGGGACAAGGAAACACC. Protein product: CASSSCTYPGQGNT. The entire CDR3 protein is CASSSCTYPGQGNTIYF.

With respect to this clone: The CDR3 end falls 3 residues outside the read, so it is completed with the germline J gene. The rearrangement uses TRBV5-1 and TRBJ1-5; no reliable D call. Deletions cut 4 bases from V and 5 bases from J, with 13 bases between. The CDR3 is made up of 14 amino acids. Germline loops: CDR1 SGHRS, CDR2 YFSETQ. The CDR3 DNA, read in part, is TGCGCCAGCAGCAGGGCGTTGGGTGATCAGCCC. Translated: CASSRALGDQP. The full CDR3 reads CASSRALGDQPQHF.

Points on this clone: The CDR3 end falls 3 residues outside the read, so it is completed with the germline J gene. V gene TRBV30 combines with J gene TRBJ2-1, with TRBD2 identical over 10 bases. Germline lookup yields CDR1 GTSNPN and CDR2 SVGIG (reference sequence). V lost 3 bases and J lost 7; bases outside the gene matches: 9. This CDR3 contains 15 residues. The DNA read from the CDR3 is TGTGCCTGGAGGAGAGGACTAGCGGTATTAAATGAG. It codes for CAWRRGLAVLNE. The full CDR3 is CAWRRGLAVLNEQFF.

Concerning this clone itself: The sequenced fragment ends 3 residues before the CDR3 boundary, so the rest is inferred from the germline J gene. The J gene is TRBJ2-7, the V gene TRBV20-1; D may be TRBD2 (7 bases). Germline CDR1 is DFQATT and CDR2 is SNEGSKA (reference sequence). The CDR3 is 14 residues long. Trimming removed 6 bases at V and 3 bases at J, with 18 bases between. The CDR3 spells CSAAGASLIYEQYF. The covered CDR3 bases are TGCAGTGCGGCGGGGGCCTCATTGATCTACGAG.

With respect to this clone: Read sequence stops 3 residues before the CDR3 end, and the germline J gene provides the missing end. The chain employs TRBV2 and TRBJ1-1; 7 nucleotides line up with TRBD1. In germline, CDR1 is SNHLY, CDR2 FYNNEI. The CDR3 spans 13 residues. The J segment lost 5 bases and the V segment lost 7 bases, leaving 7 bases of the junction unmatched. CDR3 bases read: TGTGCCAGCAAGCTCCAGGGGGAAACTGAA. Translating gives CASKLQGETE. The entire CDR3 protein reads CASKLQGETEAFF. Variable domain in full (rest from reference TRBV2 and TRBJ1-1): EPEVTQTPSHQVTQMGQEVILRCVPISNHLYFYWYRQILGQKVEFLVSFYNNEISEKSEIFDDQFSVERPDGSNFTLKIRSTKLEDSAMYFCASKLQGETEAFFGQGTRLTVV.

A note on this clone: The read gets to within 3 residues of the CDR3 end, and the germline J gene fills in the rest. The genes are TRBV5-1 and TRBJ2-3; the match to TRBD1 covers 12 bases. The CDR3 consists of 16 residues. CDR1 and CDR2 (germline): SGHRS, YFSETQ. The covered CDR3 bases are TGCGCCAGTACCCGGGACAGGGGGCGATCGAAAGAGACG. Protein: CASTRDRGRSKET. The full-length CDR3 reads as CASTRDRGRSKETQYF.

Comments on this clone: The DNA ends 3 residues before the CDR3 does, and the rest of the CDR3 is filled in from the germline J gene. This rearrangement joins TRBV4-1 to TRBJ2-7; 9 positions agree with TRBD2. CDR1 is MGHRA and CDR2 is YSYEKL in the germline V gene. With 3 bases clipped from V and 5 bases from J, the junction kept 11 bases outside the gene matches. The length of the CDR3 is 16 residues. The CDR3 loop reads CASSQTNRAGGNEQYF. The DNA read from the CDR3 is TGCGCCAGCAGCCAGACTAATAGGGCGGGGGGGAACGAG.

A remark on this clone: The read stops 3 residues short of the end of the CDR3; the missing end is completed from the germline J gene. This rearrangement joins TRBV7-6 to TRBJ2-1; maybe TRBD2 (5 bases). The CDR3 length is 13 residues. The germline gives CDR1 SGHVS, CDR2 FNYEAQ. V gave up 11 bases and J gave up 7 bases, with 18 bases separating them. The sequenced part of the CDR3 DNA is TGTGCCGTTCAGACTATGAGGGCGAATGAG. The encoded protein is CAVQTMRANE. In full, the CDR3 reads CAVQTMRANEQFF.

Notes on this clone: The CDR3 end falls 3 residues outside the read, so it is completed with the germline J gene. The chain recombines TRBV30 with TRBJ1-2; 8 bases are shared with TRBD1. CDR1 is GTSNPN, CDR2 SVGIG, per germline (reference sequence). The CDR3 is 14 amino acids. CDR3 residues: CAWRAPGGSYDYTF. The CDR3 DNA, read in part, is TGTGCCTGGAGGGCACCAGGGGGCTCCTACGAC.

Of note for this clone: The sequence runs out 3 residues before the end of the CDR3; the remainder is reconstructed from the germline J gene. This rearrangement joins TRBV20-1 to TRBJ2-1; D might be TRBD2 (5 bases). Germline loops: CDR1 DFQATT, CDR2 SNEGSKA (reference sequence). This CDR3 has 12 residues. Trimming took 1 base from V and 5 from J, leaving 6 bases between them. The sequenced CDR3 bases are TGCAGTGCTAGAGCGAGGGACAATGAG. Amino acids: CSARARDNE. Given in full, the CDR3 is CSARARDNEQFF.